This TCR beta chain was retrieved from a study of beta chain features in type 1 diabetes listed by TCRdb under 2018. With regard to the full study: No differences in mean age, gender distribution, total cell number or subset yield were found between patients and healthy donors. A total of some 110 million sorted cells were examined across all samples, and the number of cells per subset was strongly correlated with RNA yield. The study compared TCRB repertoires of sorted circulating CD4+ T cell subsets between recently diagnosed type 1 diabetes patients and matched healthy donors. Regulatory and stem cell-like memory subsets were isolated from only 8 patients and about eight healthy donors, whereas naive and central memory subsets came from all 28 donors. What the authors observed across the whole study: Because cDNA was sequenced instead of genomic DNA, activated cells with high expression could be over-represented, although the groups did not differ in activation or CD3 levels. HLA sub-analyses involved small numbers of individuals, so any influence of HLA type on TCRB rearrangement remained unresolved. A moderate but significant shortening of TCRB CDR3 length was observed in type 1 diabetes patients in all four CD4+ subsets. Patients with type 1 diabetes made fewer insertions and deleted more nucleotides at VDJ recombination sites, implying thymic rearrangement abnormalities. PCR might favor shorter templates, but patient and control samples were amplified and corrected together, so any skew would affect both groups equally. The naive, central memory and regulatory TCRB repertoires appeared to resemble one another more closely among patients than among healthy donors.

The junction shows trimming of 5 bases on V and 5 bases on J, plus 6 bases between the germline ends. In the germline V gene (reference sequence), CDR1 corresponds to SEHNR and CDR2 to FQNEAQ. The CDR3 measures 11 amino acids from cysteine to phenylalanine. Only CDR3 DNA is held: 33 bases, read in frame from base 1. This clone was seen only a few times. Its specific antigen is unknown. No per-base quality is available; no much larger clone lies one base away. The entire amount of isolated RNA was reverse transcribed using the High Capacity cDNA Reverse Transcription Kit, so the sequenced TCRB transcripts were expressed ones. Naive, central memory and regulatory T cell samples underwent deep immunoSEQ sequencing, averaging about 3.57 million total reads per sample. Sorted cells were lysed in RLT buffer and RNA was extracted with DNase-treated RNeasy Micro or Mini kits, depending on cell number. Each cell subset was processed on its own to prevent cross-contamination, while patient and healthy donor samples were processed together. The immunoSEQ multiplex PCR was used to amplify TCRB sequences from cDNA, generating 87-bp fragments that spanned the CDR3 region. Sequencing of the amplicons was done on the Illumina HiSeq platform. For the original study's pipeline: Synthetic template baselines were used to correct PCR bias computationally, reads within Hamming distance 2 were collapsed together, and singletons that could not be merged were discarded. Reads were aligned to IMGT to assign V, D and J genes, CDR3 length, and insertions or deletions at six rearrangement sites. Within each subset, clonotype counts were normalized to the number of sorted cells before true diversity and Gini coefficients were calculated with the tcR R package. The overlap coefficient, calculated on TCRB nucleotide sequences, was used to quantify repertoire sharing. As a proxy for the pre-selection repertoire, out-of-frame TCRB sequences from naive cells were analyzed. The immuneACCESS repertoire file appears here via TCRdb, limited to in-frame rearrangements. These files lack a portion of the clones; in checked studies, under half of the deficit traces to unresolved V genes, and the cause of the others is not known. V and J calls plus clone size are reproduced from that table; the DNA served to infer D and trimming. The sample records around 250,000 clones, about 15% of which are singletons. The ten most abundant clones make up 0.015% to 0.02% of the sample.

Each donor gave one peripheral blood draw, roughly 120 mL on average, collected into heparinised tubes. A BD FACSAria II was used to sort naive, central memory, regulatory and stem cell-like memory CD4+ T cells with a panel that included CD45RO, CCR7, CD25, CD127, CD95 and CD27. Purity was above 95% for every sorted population. PBMCs were isolated right away by Lymphoprep density gradient centrifugation and were stained directly, without culture. Samples were stained and sorted in pairs, with one healthy donor and one patient per experiment, so that batch effects were minimized. The rearrangement joined TRBV7-9 to TRBJ1-1, with no confident D gene call. Sequencing input: naive CD4+ T cells from blood. The sample's cell subset or site label is to be understood as: true naive CD4+ T cells. The receptor comes from a man aged 30 to 45 with type 1 diabetes. The DNA sequence reads TGTGCCAGCAGCCCTAAGACTGAAGCTTTCTTT. Its translation is CASSPKTEAFF.